These 25 T cell receptor beta chains came from one sample sequenced in a study of T cells in Graves' hyperthyroidism and ophthalmopathy. Amplification of TCR beta CDR3 regions used RNA as the template. A set of HTBI primers served as the primers for a first-round RT-PCR of the TCR CDR3. TCRdb called the multiplex PCR reads again in MiXCR, with one record for every CDR3 protein. The sample lists fewer than 900,000 distinct CDR3 sequences, around 20% occurring once. Sequencing was carried out using blood. The receptors derive from a woman in her fifties or sixties with Graves' hyperthyroidism that later progressed to Graves' ophthalmopathy.

This clonotype was counted many times. This chain's CDR3 is CASSETSGGTQYF. DNA for the CDR3: TGTGCCAGCAGTGAAACTAGCGGGGGAACGCAGTATTTT. V and J are TRBV6-1 and TRBJ2-3, with 11 bases identical to TRBD2. From germline, CDR1 is MNHNS and CDR2 SASEGT. The CDR3 is 13 amino acids. V lost 2 bases and J lost 9; bases outside the gene matches: 1.

Only a few counts were recorded for this clonotype. The V and J genes are TRBV5-1 and TRBJ2-2, with D possibly TRBD1 on 6 matching bases. With 3 bases removed from V and 4 bases from J, the gap between germline ends came to 10 bases. This CDR3 is 14 amino acids long. Germline-derived CDR1 and CDR2 are SGHRS and YFSETQ. CDR3 sequence (DNA): TGCGCCAGCAGCTCCGGGACACCCACCGGGGAGCTGTTTTTT. Its protein product is CASSSGTPTGELFF.

This clonotype showed up just a few times. V gene TRBV7-9 combines with J gene TRBJ1-5; tentative D call: TRBD1 (6 bases). The CDR3 extends over 14 amino acids. Germline V CDR1 and CDR2: SEHNR, FQNEAQ (reference sequence). Trimming took 1 base from V and 5 from J, leaving 9 bases between them. The CDR3: CASSLGQADQPQHF. The CDR3, as DNA: TGTGCCAGCAGCTTAGGACAGGCGGATCAGCCCCAGCATTTT.

This clonotype has a handful of counts. The genes are TRBV3-1 and TRBJ2-7; 13 bases are a match to TRBD2. The V segment lost 1 base and the J segment 3 bases; nucleotides outside the gene matches: 3. The CDR3 totals 16 residues. Germline V gene data show CDR1 as LGHDT and CDR2 as YNNKEL (reference sequence). Written as DNA, the CDR3 is TGTGCCAGCAGCCAAGGACTAGCGGGGGGTCTCTACGAGCAGTACTTC. Residues: CASSQGLAGGLYEQYF.

At least ten counts were recorded for this clonotype. J is TRBJ2-5 and V is TRBV3-1; TRBD1 aligns across 11 bases. Germline lookup yields CDR1 LGHDT and CDR2 YNNKEL (reference sequence). This CDR3 contains 17 residues. J was trimmed by 1 base and V by 3 bases; bases with no gene match: 7. DNA for the CDR3: TGTGCCAGCAGCCATTTCCGGGACAGGGGGATCCAAGAGACCCAGTACTTC. It encodes CASSHFRDRGIQETQYF.

About this clonotype itself: An end of the junction does not agree with germline; a read error may underlie this. This chain joins TRBV12-3 or TRBV12-4 and TRBJ1-1; a weak D match, TRBD1 (6 bases). The length of the CDR3 is 13 residues. The CDR3 sequence: CAGRPTGNTEAFF. The CDR3 coding sequence is TGTGCCGGCAGGCCGACAGGGAACACTGAAGCTTTCTTT.

The table lists this clonotype with many counts. The rearrangement links TRBV14 to TRBJ1-3; 8 bases agree with TRBD1. This CDR3 spans 14 amino acids. Germline CDR1 and CDR2: SGHDN and FVKESK. The trim removed 4 bases at V and 4 bases at J, leaving 3 bases unmatched. CDR3 loop: CASSLDRGGNTIYF. The DNA of the CDR3 is TGTGCCAGCAGCCTCGACAGGGGAGGAAACACCATATATTTT.

This clonotype was counted a single time. The chain joins TRBV10-2 to TRBJ1-5; 10 bases map to TRBD1. This CDR3 has 16 residues. CDR1 is WSHSY and CDR2 is SAAADI in the germline V gene. V trimming: 4 bases; J trimming: 7 bases; junction bases outside the gene matches: 10. The CDR3: CASSGTGTGVGQPQHF. CDR3 nucleotides: TGCGCCAGCAGTGGGACCGGGACAGGGGTTGGCCAGCCCCAGCATTTT.

There are a few counts of this clonotype. The V gene is TRBV6-1, the J gene TRBJ1-1, with TRBD1 matching 7 bases. CDR1 is MNHNS, CDR2 SASEGT, per germline. The CDR3 has 21 amino acids. V trimming: 5 bases; J trimming: 3 bases; junction bases outside the gene matches: 27. In DNA form, the CDR3 reads TGTGCCAGCAGTTCCAGCGGATGGGGAGGGATCCAACAGGGGTGGTACACTGAAGCTTTCTTT. This translates into CASSSSGWGGIQQGWYTEAFF.

The table lists this clonotype with a few counts. V usage is TRBV5-4 and J usage is TRBJ1-2; 9 positions agree with TRBD1. CDR1 is SGHNT and CDR2 is YYREEE in the germline V gene (reference sequence). Unmatched junction bases numbered 8, after V lost 3 bases and J lost 2 bases. The CDR3 totals 16 residues. CDR3 nucleotide sequence: TGTGCCAGCAGCTCCCAGGGACAGGGCATAAACTATGGCTACACCTTC. Translating it yields CASSSQGQGINYGYTF.

Notes on this clonotype: Being one base from a much bigger clone, this may be a read error. The chain couples TRBV3-1 to TRBJ1-2; TRBD1 might be the D (5 bases). This CDR3 has 12 amino acids. Germline V gene data show CDR1 as LGHDT and CDR2 as YNNKEL (reference sequence). The CDR3 protein is CVSSQGTSSYTF. The CDR3 nucleotides read TGTGTCAGCAGCCAAGGGACGTCTAGCTACACCTTC.

This clonotype has at least ten counts. This chain joins TRBV9 and TRBJ2-1; 7 nucleotides line up with TRBD1. Losses at the gene ends were 7 bases for V and 4 bases for J; bases not matched to a gene: 5. The CDR3 is 13 amino acids. Germline CDR1 reads SGDLS; CDR2 reads YYNGEE. CDR3 protein: CASSGTAYNEQFF. CDR3 nucleotides: TGTGCCAGCTCCGGGACAGCATACAATGAGCAGTTCTTC.

This clonotype occurred many times. This sequence joins TRBV13 and TRBJ2-7; 8 nucleotides match TRBD1. The CDR3 has 14 amino acids. Germline V CDR1 and CDR2: PRHDT, FYEKMQ (reference sequence). Trimming at V came to 5 bases and at J to 3 bases, leaving 6 bases not matched to a gene. DNA for the CDR3: TGTGCCAGCAGCGCGGGACAGGAGTACTACGAGCAGTACTTC. It specifies CASSAGQEYYEQYF.

There are a few counts of this clonotype. The rearrangement links TRBV7-8 to TRBJ1-2; TRBD1 matches 9 bases. With 5 bases clipped from V and 7 bases from J, the junction kept 8 bases outside the gene matches. CDR3 size: 14 residues. Germline loops: CDR1 SGHVS, CDR2 FQNEAQ. The CDR3 is CASSGTGFASGYTF. For the CDR3, the DNA is TGTGCCAGCAGCGGGACAGGGTTTGCCTCTGGCTACACCTTC.

This clonotype was recorded many times. The chain joins TRBV5-1 to TRBJ2-1, with a tentative D call TRBD1 (6 bases). The CDR3 is 13 amino acids. Trimming shortened V by 5 bases and J by 10 bases, and 16 bases separated the two germline ends. Germline V gene sequence: CDR1 SGHRS, CDR2 YFSETQ. For the CDR3, the DNA is TGCGCCAGCAGTCGAGAATACACAGGGGAGCAGTTCTTC. As protein: CASSREYTGEQFF.

This clonotype appeared many times. The chain employs TRBV20-1 and TRBJ2-1; 12 bases match TRBD2. V was clipped by 1 base and J by 6 bases; unmatched bases: 7. The length of the CDR3 is 16 residues. Germline V CDR1 and CDR2: DFQATT, SNEGSKA (reference sequence). CDR3 residues: CSARGPLLAGGNEQFF. For the CDR3, the DNA is TGCAGTGCTAGAGGCCCTTTACTAGCGGGGGGCAATGAGCAGTTCTTC.

Comment on this clonotype: This clone may be a read error of a much larger clone one base away. The chain employs TRBV11-2 and TRBJ1-1, with TRBD1 matching 7 bases. Germline CDR1 and CDR2: SGHAT and FQNNGV. Losses at the gene ends were 4 bases for V and 5 bases for J; bases not matched to a gene: 16. The CDR3 is made up of 17 amino acids. CDR3 protein: CASSSDRQGKDGTEAFF. DNA of the CDR3: TGTGCCAGCAGCTCAGATCGACAGGGAAAGGACGGGACTGAAGCTTTCTTT.

This clonotype was detected ten times or more. V usage is TRBV20-1 and J usage is TRBJ2-1; D may correspond to TRBD1 or TRBD2 (5 bases each). The V gene lost 5 bases and the J gene lost 8 bases, with 13 bases spanning the gap. The germline CDR1 and CDR2 sequences are DFQATT and SNEGSKA (reference sequence). The CDR3 runs to 12 residues. The DNA of the CDR3 is TGCAGTGCTCGGGGACCGATCCATGAGCAGTTCTTC. It translates to CSARGPIHEQFF.

J is TRBJ2-1 and V is TRBV7-9; the D gene is possibly TRBD1 (5 bases). The ends were cut back, 7 bases at V and 4 bases at J, with 14 bases in the middle. This CDR3 comprises 14 residues. Germline assignment: CDR1 SEHNR and CDR2 FQNEAQ (reference sequence). For the CDR3, the DNA is TGTGCCAGCAACAAGGGGTATGGGTACAATGAGCAGTTCTTC. This sequence encodes CASNKGYGYNEQFF.

This clonotype was recorded at least ten times. The chain is built from TRBV7-3 and TRBJ2-3; no clear D. Germline values: CDR1 SGHTA, CDR2 FQGTGA. This CDR3 is 14 amino acids long. Trimming left V 3 bases short and J 3 bases short, with 10 bases between. CDR3 nucleotides: TGTGCCAGCAGCTTTAACCGGGCAACAGATACGCAGTATTTT. It specifies CASSFNRATDTQYF.

This clonotype has a count of ten or more. This chain connects TRBV2 to TRBJ2-7; D may be TRBD1 or TRBD2 (5 bases each). The CDR3 length is 14 residues. The germline V and J ends were trimmed by 6 bases and 2 bases, with 14 bases remaining between them. Germline V gives CDR1 SNHLY, CDR2 FYNNEI. The CDR3 loop reads CASSRGAETYEQYF. CDR3 DNA: TGTGCCAGCAGCCGAGGGGCTGAGACCTACGAGCAGTACTTC.

The sample holds a few counts of this clonotype. The chain is built from TRBV12-3 or TRBV12-4 and TRBJ1-1; D is ambiguous. The V and J ends lost 3 bases and 3 bases respectively, with 11 bases between them. This CDR3 has 14 residues. CDR3 DNA: TGTGCCAGCAGTTTTGGACTATCGGACACTGAAGCTTTCTTT. Protein sequence: CASSFGLSDTEAFF.

This clonotype has more than one count but fewer than ten. The rearrangement links TRBV2 to TRBJ1-6; D gene ambiguous. Germline-derived CDR1 and CDR2 are SNHLY and FYNNEI. V lost 7 bases and J 12 bases, leaving 28 bases between the germline ends. There are 17 residues in the CDR3. CDR3 in DNA: TGTGCCAGCACGACATCTACCGGAGGAATCTGGGGTAGACCCCTCCACTTT. Amino acid sequence: CASTTSTGGIWGRPLHF.

This clonotype was counted between two and nine times. The V and J genes are TRBV15 and TRBJ2-7; D possibly corresponds to TRBD2 (5 bases). The CDR3 is 13 residues long. V was pared by 0 bases and J by 4 bases, with 7 bases between. The germline gives CDR1 LNHNV, CDR2 YYDKDF (reference sequence). The CDR3: CATSRDPGYEQYF. Written as DNA, the CDR3 is TGTGCCACCAGCAGAGATCCGGGATACGAGCAGTACTTC.

The chain has TRBV6-6 and TRBJ1-5; weak D call: TRBD1 (5 bases). The CDR3 loop spans 16 amino acids. CDR1 and CDR2 from the germline V gene are MNHNY and SVGAGI (reference sequence). V was pared by 0 bases and J by 6 bases, with 15 bases between. CDR3 bases: TGTGCCAGCAGTTACTCGCTCTCAGGGAGCGGTCAGCCCCAGCATTTT. This codes for CASSYSLSGSGQPQHF.